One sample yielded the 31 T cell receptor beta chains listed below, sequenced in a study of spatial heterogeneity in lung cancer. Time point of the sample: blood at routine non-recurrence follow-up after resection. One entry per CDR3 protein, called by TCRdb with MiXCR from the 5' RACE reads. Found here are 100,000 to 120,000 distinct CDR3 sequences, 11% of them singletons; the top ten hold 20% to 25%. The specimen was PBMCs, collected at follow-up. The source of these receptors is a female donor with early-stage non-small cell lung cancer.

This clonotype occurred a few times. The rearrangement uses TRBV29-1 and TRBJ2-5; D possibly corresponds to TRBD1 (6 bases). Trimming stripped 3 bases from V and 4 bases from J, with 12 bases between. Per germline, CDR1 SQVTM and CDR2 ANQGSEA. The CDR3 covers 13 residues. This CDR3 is CSVDPQGSETQYF. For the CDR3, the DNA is TGCAGCGTTGACCCACAGGGTTCAGAGACCCAGTACTTC.

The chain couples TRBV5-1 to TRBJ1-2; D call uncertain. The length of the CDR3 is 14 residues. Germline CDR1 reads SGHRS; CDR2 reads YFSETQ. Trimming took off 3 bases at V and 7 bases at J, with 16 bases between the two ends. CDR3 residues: CASSWSGSTSGYTF. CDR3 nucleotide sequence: TGCGCCAGCAGCTGGTCGGGAAGTACTAGTGGCTACACCTTC.

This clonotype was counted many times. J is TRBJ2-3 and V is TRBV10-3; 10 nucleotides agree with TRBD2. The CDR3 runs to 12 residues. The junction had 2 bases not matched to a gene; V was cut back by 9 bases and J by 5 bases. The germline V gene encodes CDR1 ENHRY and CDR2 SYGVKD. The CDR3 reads CAIGTSEDTQYF. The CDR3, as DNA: TGTGCCATAGGGACTAGCGAAGATACGCAGTATTTT.

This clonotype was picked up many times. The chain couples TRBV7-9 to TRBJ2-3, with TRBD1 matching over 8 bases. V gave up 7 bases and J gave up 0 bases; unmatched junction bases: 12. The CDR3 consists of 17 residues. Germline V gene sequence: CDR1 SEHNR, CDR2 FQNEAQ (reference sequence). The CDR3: CASNEPGQASSTDTQYF. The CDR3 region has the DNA TGTGCCAGCAACGAGCCGGGACAGGCCTCTAGCACAGATACGCAGTATTTT.

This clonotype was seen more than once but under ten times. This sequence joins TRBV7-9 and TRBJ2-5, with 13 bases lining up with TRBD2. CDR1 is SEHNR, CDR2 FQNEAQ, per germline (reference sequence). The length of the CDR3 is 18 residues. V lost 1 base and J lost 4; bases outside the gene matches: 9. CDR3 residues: CASSLERGLAGVGETQYF. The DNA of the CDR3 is TGTGCCAGCAGCTTAGAAAGAGGACTAGCGGGAGTTGGAGAGACCCAGTACTTC.

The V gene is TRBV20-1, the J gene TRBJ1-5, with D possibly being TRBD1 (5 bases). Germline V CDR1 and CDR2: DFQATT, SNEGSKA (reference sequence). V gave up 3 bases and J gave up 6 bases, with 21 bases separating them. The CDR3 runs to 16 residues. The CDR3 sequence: CSARTRVEGKGQPQHF. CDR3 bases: TGCAGTGCTAGGACCCGCGTAGAGGGGAAGGGTCAGCCCCAGCATTTT.

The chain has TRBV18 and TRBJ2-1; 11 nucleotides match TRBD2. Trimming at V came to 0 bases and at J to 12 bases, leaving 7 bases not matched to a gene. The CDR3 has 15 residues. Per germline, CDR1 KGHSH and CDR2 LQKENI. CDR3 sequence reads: CASSPPTSGNKAQFF. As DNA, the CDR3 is TGTGCCAGCTCACCACCGACTAGCGGGAATAAAGCGCAGTTCTTC.

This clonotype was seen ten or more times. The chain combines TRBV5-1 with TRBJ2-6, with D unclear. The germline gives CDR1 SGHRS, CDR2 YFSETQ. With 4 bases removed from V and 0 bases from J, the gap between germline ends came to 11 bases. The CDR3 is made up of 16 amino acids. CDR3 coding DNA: TGCGCCAGCAGCCTGCCTCAGAACTCTGGGGCCAACGTCCTGACTTTC. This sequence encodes CASSLPQNSGANVLTF.

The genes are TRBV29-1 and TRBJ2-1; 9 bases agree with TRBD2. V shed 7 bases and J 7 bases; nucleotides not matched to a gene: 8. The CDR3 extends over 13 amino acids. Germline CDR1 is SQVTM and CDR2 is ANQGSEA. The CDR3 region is CSGELAGWNEQFF. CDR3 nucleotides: TGCAGCGGGGAACTAGCGGGCTGGAATGAGCAGTTCTTC.

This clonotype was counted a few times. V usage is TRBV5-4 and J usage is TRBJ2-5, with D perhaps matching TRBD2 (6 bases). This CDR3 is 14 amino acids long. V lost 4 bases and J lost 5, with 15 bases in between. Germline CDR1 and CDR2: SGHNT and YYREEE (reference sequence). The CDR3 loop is CASSPGLSQETQYF. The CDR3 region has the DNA TGTGCCAGCAGCCCCGGACTATCTCAGGAGACCCAGTACTTC.

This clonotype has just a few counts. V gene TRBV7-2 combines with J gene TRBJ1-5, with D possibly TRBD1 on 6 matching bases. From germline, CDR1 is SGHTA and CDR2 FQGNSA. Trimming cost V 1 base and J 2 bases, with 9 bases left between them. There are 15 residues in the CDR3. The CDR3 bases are TGTGCCAGCAGCTTAGTACAGGGCGGCAATCAGCCCCAGCATTTT. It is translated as CASSLVQGGNQPQHF.

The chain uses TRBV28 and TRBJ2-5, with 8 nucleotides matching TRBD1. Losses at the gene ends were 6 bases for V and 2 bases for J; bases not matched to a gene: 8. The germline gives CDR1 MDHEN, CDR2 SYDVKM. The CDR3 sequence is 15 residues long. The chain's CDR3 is CASRRGRGRQETQYF. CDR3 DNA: TGTGCCAGCAGAAGAGGCAGGGGGCGGCAAGAGACCCAGTACTTC. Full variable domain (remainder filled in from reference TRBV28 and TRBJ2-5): DVKVTQSSRYLVKRTGEKVFLECVQDMDHENMFWYRQDPGLGLRLIYFSYDVKMKEKGDIPEGYSVSREKKERFSLILESASTNQTSMYLCASRRGRGRQETQYFGPGTRLLVL.

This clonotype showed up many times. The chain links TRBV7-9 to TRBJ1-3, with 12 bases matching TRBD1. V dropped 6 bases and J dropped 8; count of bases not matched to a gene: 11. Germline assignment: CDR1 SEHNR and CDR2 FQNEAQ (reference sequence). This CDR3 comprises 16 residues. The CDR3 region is CASRLKMGQGADTIYF. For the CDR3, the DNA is TGTGCCAGCAGACTTAAGATGGGACAGGGGGCAGACACCATATATTTT.

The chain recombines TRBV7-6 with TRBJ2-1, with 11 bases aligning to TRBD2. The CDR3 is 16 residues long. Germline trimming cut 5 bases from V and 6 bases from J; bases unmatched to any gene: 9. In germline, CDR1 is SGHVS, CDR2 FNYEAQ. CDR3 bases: TGTGCCAGCAGCCCTGCGGGACTAGCGGTGACCAATGAGCAGTTCTTC. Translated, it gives CASSPAGLAVTNEQFF.

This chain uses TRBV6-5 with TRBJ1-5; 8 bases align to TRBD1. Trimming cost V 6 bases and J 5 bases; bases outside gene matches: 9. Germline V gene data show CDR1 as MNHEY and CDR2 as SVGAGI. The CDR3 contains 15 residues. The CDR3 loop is CASRPQGAWYQPQHF. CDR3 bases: TGTGCCAGCAGACCTCAGGGGGCCTGGTATCAGCCCCAGCATTTT.

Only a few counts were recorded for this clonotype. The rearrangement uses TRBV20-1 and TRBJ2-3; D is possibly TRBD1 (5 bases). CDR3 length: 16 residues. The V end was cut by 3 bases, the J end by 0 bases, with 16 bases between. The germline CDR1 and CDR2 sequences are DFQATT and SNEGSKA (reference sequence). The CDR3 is CSASSARGFSTDTQYF. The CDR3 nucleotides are TGCAGTGCTAGCTCGGCTAGGGGTTTTAGCACAGATACGCAGTATTTT.

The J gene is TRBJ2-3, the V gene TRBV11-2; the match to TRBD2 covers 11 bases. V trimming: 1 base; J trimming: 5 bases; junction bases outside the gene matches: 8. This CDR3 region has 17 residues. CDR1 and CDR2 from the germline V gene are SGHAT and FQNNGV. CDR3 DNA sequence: TGTGCCAGCAGCTTAGGGTTCCTAGCGGGAGGAGTAGATACGCAGTATTTT. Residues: CASSLGFLAGGVDTQYF.

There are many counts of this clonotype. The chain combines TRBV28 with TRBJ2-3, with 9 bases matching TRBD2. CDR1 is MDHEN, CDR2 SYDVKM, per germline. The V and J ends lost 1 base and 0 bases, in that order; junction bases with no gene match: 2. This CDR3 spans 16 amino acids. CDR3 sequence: CASSLFTSGSTDTQYF. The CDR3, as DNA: TGTGCCAGCAGTTTATTCACTAGCGGGAGCACAGATACGCAGTATTTT.

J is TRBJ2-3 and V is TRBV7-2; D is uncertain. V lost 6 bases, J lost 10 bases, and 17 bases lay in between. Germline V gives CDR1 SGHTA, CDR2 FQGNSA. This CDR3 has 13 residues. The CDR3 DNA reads TGTGCCAGCAGGAGCAACATAGTATCTGCGCAGTATTTT. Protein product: CASRSNIVSAQYF.

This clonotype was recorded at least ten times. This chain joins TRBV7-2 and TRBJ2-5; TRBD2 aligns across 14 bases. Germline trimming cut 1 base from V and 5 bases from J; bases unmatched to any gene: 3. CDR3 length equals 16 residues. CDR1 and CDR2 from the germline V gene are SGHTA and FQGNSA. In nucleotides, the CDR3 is TGTGCCAGCAGCTTAGGACTAGCGGGAGGGCAGGAGACCCAGTACTTC. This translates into CASSLGLAGGQETQYF.

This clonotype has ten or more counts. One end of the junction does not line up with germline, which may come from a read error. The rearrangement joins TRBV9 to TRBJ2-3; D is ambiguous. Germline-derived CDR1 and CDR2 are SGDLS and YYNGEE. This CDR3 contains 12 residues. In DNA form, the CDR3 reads TGTGCCAGCAGCCCCAACACAGATACGCGGTATTTT. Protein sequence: CASSPNTDTRYF.

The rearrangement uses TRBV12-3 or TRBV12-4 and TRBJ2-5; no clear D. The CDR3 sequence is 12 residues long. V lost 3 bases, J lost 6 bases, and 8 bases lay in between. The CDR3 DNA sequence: TGTGCCAGCAGTTTCTGGATGCAGACCCAGTACTTC. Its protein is CASSFWMQTQYF.

The CDR3 protein is CASSSTGTVYEQYV. The CDR3 DNA is TGTGCCAGCAGCTCTACCGGGACAGTCTACGAGCAGTACGTC. The chain joins TRBV7-8 to TRBJ2-7, with 7 bases lining up with TRBD1. The CDR3 contains 14 residues. The V gene end was trimmed by 4 bases and the J gene end by 3 bases; junction bases not matched to a gene: 6. Germline values: CDR1 SGHVS, CDR2 FQNEAQ.

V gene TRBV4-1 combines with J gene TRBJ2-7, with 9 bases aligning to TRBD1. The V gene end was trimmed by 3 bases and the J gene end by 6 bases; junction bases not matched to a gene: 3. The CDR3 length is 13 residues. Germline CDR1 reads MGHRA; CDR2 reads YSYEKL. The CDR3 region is CASSQGQGREQYF. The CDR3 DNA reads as TGCGCCAGCAGCCAGGGACAGGGCCGCGAGCAGTACTTC.

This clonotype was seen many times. This CDR3 is CASSQDAVGGRGTDTQYF. DNA for the CDR3: TGCGCCAGCAGCCAAGATGCCGTGGGGGGGCGCGGTACAGATACGCAGTATTTT. The rearrangement uses TRBV4-3 and TRBJ2-3; maybe TRBD2 (7 bases). V lost 0 bases to trimming and J lost 3 bases, with 19 bases between them. Germline assignment: CDR1 LGHNA and CDR2 YSLEER. The CDR3 totals 18 residues.

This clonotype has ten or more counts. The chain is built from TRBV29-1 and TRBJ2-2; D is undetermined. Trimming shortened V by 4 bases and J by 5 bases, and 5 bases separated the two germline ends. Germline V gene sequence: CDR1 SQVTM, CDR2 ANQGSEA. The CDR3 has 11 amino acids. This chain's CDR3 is CSVVGTGELFF. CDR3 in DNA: TGCAGCGTTGTGGGTACCGGGGAGCTGTTTTTT.

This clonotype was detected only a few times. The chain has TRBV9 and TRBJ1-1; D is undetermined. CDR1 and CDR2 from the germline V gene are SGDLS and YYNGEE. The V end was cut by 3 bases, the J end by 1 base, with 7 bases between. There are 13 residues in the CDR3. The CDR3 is CASSDAPNTEAFF. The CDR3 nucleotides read TGTGCCAGCAGCGATGCCCCGAACACTGAAGCTTTCTTT.

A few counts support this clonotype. CDR3 coding DNA: TGCCTCGCAACCCGTTACAATGAGCAGTTCTTC. Its translation is CLATRYNEQFF. The chain employs TRBV29-1 and TRBJ2-1; no reliable D call. Germline V gene data show CDR1 as SQVTM and CDR2 as ANQGSEA. This CDR3 is built from 11 residues.

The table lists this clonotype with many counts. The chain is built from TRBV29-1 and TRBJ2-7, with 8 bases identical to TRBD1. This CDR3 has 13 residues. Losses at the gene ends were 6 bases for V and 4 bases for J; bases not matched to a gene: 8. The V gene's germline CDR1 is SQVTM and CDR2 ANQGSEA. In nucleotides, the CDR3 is TGCAGCGTAGTAGGACAGGGTAAATACGAGCAGTACTTC. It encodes CSVVGQGKYEQYF.

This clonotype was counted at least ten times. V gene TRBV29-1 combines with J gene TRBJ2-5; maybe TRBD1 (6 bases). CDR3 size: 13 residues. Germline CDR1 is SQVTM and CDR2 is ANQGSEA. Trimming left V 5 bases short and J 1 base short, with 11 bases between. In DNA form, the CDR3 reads TGCAGCGTTTTTAGGGGGTTCCAAGAGACCCAGTACTTC. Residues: CSVFRGFQETQYF.

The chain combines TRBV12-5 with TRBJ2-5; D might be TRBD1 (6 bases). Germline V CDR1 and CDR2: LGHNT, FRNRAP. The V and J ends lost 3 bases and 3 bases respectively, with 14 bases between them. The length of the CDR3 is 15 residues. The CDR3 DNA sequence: TGTGCTAGTGGTTTTCCCTTTACAGGGAAAGAGACCCAGTACTTC. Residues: CASGFPFTGKETQYF. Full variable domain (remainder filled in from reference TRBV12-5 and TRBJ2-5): DARVTQTPRHKVTEMGQEVTMRCQPILGHNTVFWYRQTMMQGLELLAYFRNRAPLDDSGMPKDRFSAEMPDATLATLKIQPSEPRDSAVYFCASGFPFTGKETQYFGPGTRLLVL.